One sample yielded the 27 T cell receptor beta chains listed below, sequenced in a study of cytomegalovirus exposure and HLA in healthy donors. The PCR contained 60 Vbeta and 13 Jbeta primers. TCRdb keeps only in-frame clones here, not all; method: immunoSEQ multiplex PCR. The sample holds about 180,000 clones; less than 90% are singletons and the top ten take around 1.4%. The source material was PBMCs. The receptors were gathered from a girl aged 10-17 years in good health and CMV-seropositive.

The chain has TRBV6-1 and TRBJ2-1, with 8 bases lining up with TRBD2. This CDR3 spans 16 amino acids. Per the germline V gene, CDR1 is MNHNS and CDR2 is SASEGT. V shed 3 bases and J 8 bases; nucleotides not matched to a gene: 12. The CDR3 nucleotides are TGTGCCAGCAGTGAGACCGTCAGCGGGAGAGGCTATGAGCAGTTCTTC. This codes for CASSETVSGRGYEQFF.

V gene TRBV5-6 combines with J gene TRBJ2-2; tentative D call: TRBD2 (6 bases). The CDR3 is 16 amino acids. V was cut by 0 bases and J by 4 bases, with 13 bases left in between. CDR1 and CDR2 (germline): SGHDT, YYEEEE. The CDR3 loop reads CASSLDRRVPTGELFF. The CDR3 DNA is TGTGCCAGCAGCTTGGATAGGAGGGTCCCCACCGGGGAGCTGTTTTTT.

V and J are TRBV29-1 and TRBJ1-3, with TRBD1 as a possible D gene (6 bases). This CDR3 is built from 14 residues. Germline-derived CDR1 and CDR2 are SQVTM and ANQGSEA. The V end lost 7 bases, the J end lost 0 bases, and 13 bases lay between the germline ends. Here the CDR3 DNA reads TGCAGCGCCGAGGACAGAGCCTCTGGAAACACCATATATTTT. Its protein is CSAEDRASGNTIYF.

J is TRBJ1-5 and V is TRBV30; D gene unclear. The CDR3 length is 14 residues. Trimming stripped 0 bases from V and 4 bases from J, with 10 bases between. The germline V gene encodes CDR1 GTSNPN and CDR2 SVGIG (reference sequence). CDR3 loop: CAWSVAVLNQPQHF. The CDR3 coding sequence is TGTGCCTGGAGTGTTGCGGTCCTTAATCAGCCCCAGCATTTT.

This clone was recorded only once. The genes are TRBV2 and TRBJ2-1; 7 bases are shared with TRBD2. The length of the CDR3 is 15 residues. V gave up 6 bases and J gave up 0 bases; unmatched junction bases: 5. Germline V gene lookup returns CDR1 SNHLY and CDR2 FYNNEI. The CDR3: CASRGGGSSYNEQFF. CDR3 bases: TGTGCCAGCAGGGGTGGCGGGAGCTCCTACAATGAGCAGTTCTTC.

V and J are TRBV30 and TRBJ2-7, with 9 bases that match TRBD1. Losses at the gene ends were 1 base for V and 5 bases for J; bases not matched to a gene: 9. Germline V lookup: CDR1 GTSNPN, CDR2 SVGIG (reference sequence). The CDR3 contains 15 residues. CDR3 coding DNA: TGTGCCTGGAGTGCCCCGGGACAGGGATACCACGAGCAGTACTTC. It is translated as CAWSAPGQGYHEQYF.

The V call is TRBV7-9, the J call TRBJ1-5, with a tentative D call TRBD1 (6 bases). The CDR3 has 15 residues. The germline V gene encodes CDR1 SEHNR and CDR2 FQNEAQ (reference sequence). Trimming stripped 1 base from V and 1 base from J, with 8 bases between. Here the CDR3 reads CASSLDRASNQPQHF. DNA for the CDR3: TGTGCCAGCAGCTTAGACAGGGCGAGCAATCAGCCCCAGCATTTT. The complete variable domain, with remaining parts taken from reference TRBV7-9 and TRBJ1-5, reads DTGVSQNPRHKITKRGQNVTFRCDPISEHNRLYWYRQTLGQGPEFLTYFQNEAQLEKSRLLSDRFSAERPKGSFSTLEIQRTEQGDSAMYLCASSLDRASNQPQHFGDGTRLSIL.

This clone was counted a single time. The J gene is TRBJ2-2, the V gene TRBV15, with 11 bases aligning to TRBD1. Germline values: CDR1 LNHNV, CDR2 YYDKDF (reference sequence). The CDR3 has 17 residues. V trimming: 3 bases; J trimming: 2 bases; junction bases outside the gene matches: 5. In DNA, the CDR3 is TGTGCCACCAGCAGCCTAGGGACAGGGGGAAACACCGGGGAGCTGTTTTTT. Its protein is CATSSLGTGGNTGELFF. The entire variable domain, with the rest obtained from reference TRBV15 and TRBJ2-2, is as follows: DAMVIQNPRYQVTQFGKPVTLSCSQTLNHNVMYWYQQKSSQAPKLLFHYYDKDFNNEADTPDNFQSRRPNTSFCFLDIRSPGLGDTAMYLCATSSLGTGGNTGELFFGEGSRLTVL.

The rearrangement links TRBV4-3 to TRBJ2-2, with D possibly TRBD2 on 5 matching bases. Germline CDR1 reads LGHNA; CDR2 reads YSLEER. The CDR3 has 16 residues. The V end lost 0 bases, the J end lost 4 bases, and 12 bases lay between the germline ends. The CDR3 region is CASSQEGLAPTGELFF. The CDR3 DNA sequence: TGCGCCAGCAGCCAAGAAGGCCTAGCCCCCACCGGGGAGCTGTTTTTT.

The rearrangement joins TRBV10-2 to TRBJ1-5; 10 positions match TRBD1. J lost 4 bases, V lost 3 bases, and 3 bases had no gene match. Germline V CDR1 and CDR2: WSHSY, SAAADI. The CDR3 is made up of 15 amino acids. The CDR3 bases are TGCGCCAGCAGTGATTGGGGACAGGGGAATCAGCCCCAGCATTTT. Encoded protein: CASSDWGQGNQPQHF.

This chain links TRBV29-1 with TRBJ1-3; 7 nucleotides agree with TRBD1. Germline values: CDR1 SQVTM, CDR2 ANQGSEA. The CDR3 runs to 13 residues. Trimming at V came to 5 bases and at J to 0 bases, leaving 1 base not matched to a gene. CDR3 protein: CSVTGDSGNTIYF. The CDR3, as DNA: TGCAGCGTTACAGGGGACTCTGGAAACACCATATATTTT.

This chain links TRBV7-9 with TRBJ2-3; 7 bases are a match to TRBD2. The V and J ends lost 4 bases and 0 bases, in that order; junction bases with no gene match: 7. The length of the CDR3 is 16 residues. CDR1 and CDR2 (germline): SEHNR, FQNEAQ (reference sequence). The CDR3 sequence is CASSSRRTRSTDTQYF. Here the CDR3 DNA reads TGTGCCAGCAGCTCCCGAAGGACTAGGAGCACAGATACGCAGTATTTT.

CDR3 nucleotides: TGTGCCAGCAGTTTCTATCCCTTCGAATACACAGATACGCAGTATTTT. Translation: CASSFYPFEYTDTQYF. V is TRBV27 and J is TRBJ2-3; D gene ambiguous. V was cut by 3 bases and J by 2 bases, with 15 bases left in between. This CDR3 has 16 residues. From germline, CDR1 is MNHEY and CDR2 SMNVEV (reference sequence).

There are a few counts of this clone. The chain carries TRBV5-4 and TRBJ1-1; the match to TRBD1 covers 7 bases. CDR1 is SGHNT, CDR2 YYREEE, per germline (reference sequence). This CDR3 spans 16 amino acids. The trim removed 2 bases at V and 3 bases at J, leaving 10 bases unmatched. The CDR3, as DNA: TGTGCCAGCAGCTTTAAAGGGGGCTGGAGGGACACTGAAGCTTTCTTT. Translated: CASSFKGGWRDTEAFF. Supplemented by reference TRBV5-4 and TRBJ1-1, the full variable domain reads ETGVTQSPTHLIKTRGQQVTLRCSSQSGHNTVSWYQQALGQGPQFIFQYYREEENGRGNFPPRFSGLQFPNYSSELNVNALELDDSALYLCASSFKGGWRDTEAFFGQGTRLTVV.

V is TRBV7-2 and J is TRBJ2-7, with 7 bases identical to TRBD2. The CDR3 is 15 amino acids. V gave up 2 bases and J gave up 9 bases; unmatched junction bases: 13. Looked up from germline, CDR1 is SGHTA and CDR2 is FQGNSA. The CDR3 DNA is TGTGCCAGCAGCTTACTTGGCGGGGCGGGAGTTGGGCAGTACTTC. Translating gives CASSLLGGAGVGQYF.

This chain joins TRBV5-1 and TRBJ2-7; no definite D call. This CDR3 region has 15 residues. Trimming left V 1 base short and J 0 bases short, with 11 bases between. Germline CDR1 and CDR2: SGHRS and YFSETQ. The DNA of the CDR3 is TGCGCCAGCAGCTTGCAAGCGTGGAGCTCCTACGAGCAGTACTTC. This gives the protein CASSLQAWSSYEQYF.

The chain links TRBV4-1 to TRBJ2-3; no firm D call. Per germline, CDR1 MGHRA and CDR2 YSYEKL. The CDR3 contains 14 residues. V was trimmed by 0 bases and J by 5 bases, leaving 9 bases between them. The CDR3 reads CASSQDEARDTQYF. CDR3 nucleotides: TGCGCCAGCAGCCAAGATGAGGCGAGAGATACGCAGTATTTT.

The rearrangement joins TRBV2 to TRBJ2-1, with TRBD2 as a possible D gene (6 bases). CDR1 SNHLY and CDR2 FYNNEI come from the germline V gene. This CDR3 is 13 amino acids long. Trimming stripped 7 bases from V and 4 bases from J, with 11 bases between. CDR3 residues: CASIPSVYNEQFF. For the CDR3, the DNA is TGTGCCAGCATCCCTAGCGTGTACAATGAGCAGTTCTTC. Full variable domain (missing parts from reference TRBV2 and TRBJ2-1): EPEVTQTPSHQVTQMGQEVILRCVPISNHLYFYWYRQILGQKVEFLVSFYNNEISEKSEIFDDQFSVERPDGSNFTLKIRSTKLEDSAMYFCASIPSVYNEQFFGPGTRLTVL.

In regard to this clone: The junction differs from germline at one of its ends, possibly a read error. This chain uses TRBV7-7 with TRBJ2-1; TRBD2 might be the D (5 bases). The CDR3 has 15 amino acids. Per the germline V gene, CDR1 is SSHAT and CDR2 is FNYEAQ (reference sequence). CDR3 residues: CASSLDGNSYNEQFF. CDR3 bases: TGTGCTAGCAGCTTAGACGGGAACTCCTACAATGAGCAGTTCTTC.

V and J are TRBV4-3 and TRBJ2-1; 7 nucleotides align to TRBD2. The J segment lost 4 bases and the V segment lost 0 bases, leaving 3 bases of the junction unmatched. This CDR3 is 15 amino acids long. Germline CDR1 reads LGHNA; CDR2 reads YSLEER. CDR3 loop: CASSQETSRYNEQFF. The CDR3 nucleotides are TGCGCCAGCAGCCAAGAGACTAGCAGGTACAATGAGCAGTTCTTC.

The chain's CDR3 is CSTGLNYGYTF. CDR3 in DNA: TGCAGCACCGGACTTAACTATGGCTACACCTTC. The J gene is TRBJ1-2, the V gene TRBV20-1; D uncertain. The CDR3 is made up of 11 amino acids. Germline V gene lookup returns CDR1 DFQATT and CDR2 SNEGSKA (reference sequence).

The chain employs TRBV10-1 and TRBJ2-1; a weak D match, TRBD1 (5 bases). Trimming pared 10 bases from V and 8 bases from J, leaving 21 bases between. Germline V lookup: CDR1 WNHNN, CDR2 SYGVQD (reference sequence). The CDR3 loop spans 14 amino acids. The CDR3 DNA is TGCGCCAACAACCTCTCGGCAGCCAGGGATGAGCAGTTCTTC. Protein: CANNLSAARDEQFF.

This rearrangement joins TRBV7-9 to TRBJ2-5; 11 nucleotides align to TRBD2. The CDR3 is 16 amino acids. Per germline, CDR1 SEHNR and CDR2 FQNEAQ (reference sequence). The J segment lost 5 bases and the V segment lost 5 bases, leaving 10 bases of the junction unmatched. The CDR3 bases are TGTGCCAGCAGCCCTAGCGGGAGGCCATCGGGCGAGACCCAGTACTTC. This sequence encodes CASSPSGRPSGETQYF.

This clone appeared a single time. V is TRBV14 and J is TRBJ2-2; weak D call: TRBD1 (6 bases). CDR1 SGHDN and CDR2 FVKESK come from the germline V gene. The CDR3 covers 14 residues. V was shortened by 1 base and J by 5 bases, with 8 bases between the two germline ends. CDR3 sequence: CASSQVRGTGELFF. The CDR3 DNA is TGTGCCAGCAGCCAAGTCAGGGGTACCGGGGAGCTGTTTTTT. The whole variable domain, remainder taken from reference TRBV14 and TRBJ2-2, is EAGVTQFPSHSVIEKGQTVTLRCDPISGHDNLYWYRRVMGKEIKFLLHFVKESKQDESGMPNNRFLAERTGGTYSTLKVQPAELEDSGVYFCASSQVRGTGELFFGEGSRLTVL.

CDR3 in DNA: TGTGCCAGCAGCCCGGAGTATCAGTTGGTTGGGGAGCTGTTTTTT. Translation: CASSPEYQLVGELFF. The rearrangement links TRBV5-4 to TRBJ2-2, with D unclear. CDR1 is SGHNT and CDR2 is YYREEE in the germline V gene (reference sequence). The CDR3 runs 15 residues. V lost 4 bases and J lost 8, with 18 bases in between.

CDR3: CASSYTGLDRDTQYF. The DNA for the CDR3 is TGTGCCAGCAGTTACACAGGACTAGATCGAGATACGCAGTATTTT. This chain connects TRBV6-5 to TRBJ2-3; 7 bases agree with TRBD2. CDR3 length: 15 residues. The germline CDR1 and CDR2 sequences are MNHEY and SVGAGI. J lost 5 bases, V lost 2 bases, and 7 bases had no gene match.

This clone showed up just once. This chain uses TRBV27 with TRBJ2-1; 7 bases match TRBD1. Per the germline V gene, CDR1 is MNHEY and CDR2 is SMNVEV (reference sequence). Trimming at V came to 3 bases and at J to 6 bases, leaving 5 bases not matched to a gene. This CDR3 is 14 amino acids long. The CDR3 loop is CASSFGTESNEQFF. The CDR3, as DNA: TGTGCCAGCAGTTTCGGGACAGAATCCAATGAGCAGTTCTTC.